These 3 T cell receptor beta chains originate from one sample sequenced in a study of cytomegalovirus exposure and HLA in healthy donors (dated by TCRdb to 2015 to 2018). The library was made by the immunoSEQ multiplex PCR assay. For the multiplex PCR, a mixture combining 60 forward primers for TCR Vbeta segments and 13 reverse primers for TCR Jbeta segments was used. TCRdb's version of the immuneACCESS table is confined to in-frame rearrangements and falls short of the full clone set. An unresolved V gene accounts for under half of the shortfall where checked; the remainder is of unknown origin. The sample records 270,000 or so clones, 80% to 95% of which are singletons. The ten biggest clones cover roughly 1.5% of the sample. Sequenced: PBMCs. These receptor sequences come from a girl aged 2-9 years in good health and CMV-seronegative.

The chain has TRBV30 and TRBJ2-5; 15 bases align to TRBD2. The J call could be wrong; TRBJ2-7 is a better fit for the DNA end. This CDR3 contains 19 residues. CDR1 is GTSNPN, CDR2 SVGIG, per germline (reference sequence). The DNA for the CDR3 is TGTGCCTGGACTTATCCGGGACTAGCGGGAGGTTGGGATAGCTACGAGCAGTACTTC. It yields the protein CAWTYPGLAGGWDSYEQYF.

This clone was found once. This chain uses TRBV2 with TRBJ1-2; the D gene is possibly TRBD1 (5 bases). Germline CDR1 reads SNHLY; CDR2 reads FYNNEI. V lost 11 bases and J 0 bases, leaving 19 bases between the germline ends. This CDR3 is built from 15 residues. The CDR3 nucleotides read TGTGCCTCTGGGGCCAGGGTTTCATCTAACTATGGCTACACCTTC. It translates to CASGARVSSNYGYTF.

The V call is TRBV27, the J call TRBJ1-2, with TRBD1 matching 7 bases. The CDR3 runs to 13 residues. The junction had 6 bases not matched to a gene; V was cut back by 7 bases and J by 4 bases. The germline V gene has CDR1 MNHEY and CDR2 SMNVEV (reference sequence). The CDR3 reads CASMAGGSYGYTF. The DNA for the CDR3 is TGTGCCAGCATGGCAGGGGGGAGCTATGGCTACACCTTC.